This TCR beta chain is from a study of OX40 agonist ivuxolimab in advanced cancers. Study-level points and caveats: CD4+ T cells averaged fewer expanded clones than CD8+ T cells.

CDR3 length equals 18 residues. Germline values: CDR1 SGHTA, CDR2 FQGTGA. Trimming left V 1 base short and J 0 bases short, with 13 bases between. Comment on this clone: Its antigen remains unknown.

Sequenced by immunoSEQ multiplex PCR; TCRdb stores in-frame clones only, minus some. Of 60,000 to 75,000 clones listed, around 86% are singletons. Blood draws occurred at baseline, cycle 4 day 1, and cycle 7 day 1. The genes are TRBV7-3 and TRBJ2-6; D not certain. The sequencing here drew on CD4+ or CD8+ T cells sorted from blood, taken in a trial of the OX40 agonist ivuxolimab. This TCR was sampled from an adult with an advanced solid tumor such as melanoma, head and neck, liver or kidney cancer. CDR3 nucleotides: TGTGCCAGCAGCTTAAGTGCCTCCCATGACTCTGGGGCCAACGTCCTGACTTTC. Translation: CASSLSASHDSGANVLTF.